Listed below are T cell receptor beta chains from one sample, sequenced in a study of early T cells in non-severe SARS-CoV-2 infection. In TCRdb, the 5' RACE reads were re-called with MiXCR into one record per CDR3 protein. The sample shows 75,000 to 90,000 distinct CDR3 sequences, less than 11% of them seen only once. This sample comprised whole blood, obtained at baseline. Source of these receptors: an adult who was a healthcare worker with PCR-confirmed SARS-CoV-2 infection or an uninfected control (not recorded which). Both conserved end residues are part of each CDR3. The order of the fields is D gene, J gene, clone size, V gene, CDR3 protein, CDR3 DNA. The D gene is left open where the match is weak. The size of a clone is reported for some rows only, either as once, few or many, or as a class for expanded clones.

D: .; J: TRBJ2-1; size: .; V: TRBV28; CDR3: CASSPTQGRISYNEQFF; DNA: TGTGCCAGCAGTCCCACGCAAGGACGGATCTCCTACAATGAGCAGTTCTTC
D: .; J: TRBJ1-5; size: once; V: TRBV19; CDR3: CASSLSFRATNQPQHF; DNA: TGTGCCAGTAGTTTATCATTCCGGGCTACCAATCAGCCCCAGCATTTT
D: .; J: TRBJ2-7; size: few; V: TRBV6-6; CDR3: CASSPSGLYEQYF; DNA: TGTGCCAGCAGCCCCTCAGGGTTGTACGAGCAGTACTTC
D: TRBD2; J: TRBJ2-7; size: many; V: TRBV7-2; CDR3: CASSLDHPGLATEQYF; DNA: TGTGCCAGCAGCTTAGACCATCCGGGACTAGCGACCGAGCAGTACTTC
D: .; J: TRBJ2-3; size: few; V: TRBV7-2; CDR3: CASTAVSTDTQYF; DNA: TGTGCCAGCACAGCGGTTAGCACAGATACGCAGTATTTT
D: .; J: TRBJ2-5; size: .; V: TRBV6-6; CDR3: CASSYDSRPGTQYF; DNA: TGTGCCAGCAGTTACGACTCGAGGCCAGGGACCCAGTACTTC
D: .; J: TRBJ1-5; size: few; V: TRBV19; CDR3: CASSILGTNQPQHF; DNA: TGTGCCAGTAGTATACTGGGGACCAATCAGCCCCAGCATTTT
D: TRBD2; J: TRBJ2-5; size: .; V: TRBV5-8; CDR3: CASSVNLAGQTQYF; DNA: TGTGCCAGCAGCGTCAACCTAGCGGGACAGACCCAGTACTTC
D: TRBD1; J: TRBJ2-3; size: .; V: TRBV5-1; CDR3: CASSLALTGQGDTQYF; DNA: TGCGCCAGCAGCTTGGCCTTGACAGGGCAGGGGGATACGCAGTATTTT
D: .; J: TRBJ2-2; size: few; V: TRBV24-1; CDR3: CATSDLKAGELFF; DNA: TGTGCCACCAGTGATTTGAAGGCCGGGGAGCTGTTTTTT
D: .; J: TRBJ2-1; size: many; V: TRBV11-2; CDR3: CASSFGSVRGNEQFF; DNA: TGTGCCAGCAGCTTTGGATCAGTCCGAGGCAATGAGCAGTTCTTC
D: .; J: TRBJ2-4; size: few; V: TRBV6-5; CDR3: CASYGVGDIQYF; DNA: TGTGCCAGCTATGGAGTGGGGGACATTCAGTACTTC
D: .; J: TRBJ1-4; size: many; V: TRBV10-3; CDR3: CAISDGGNEKLFF; DNA: TGTGCCATCAGCGACGGGGGCAATGAAAAACTGTTTTTT
D: TRBD2; J: TRBJ2-3; size: few; V: TRBV20-1; CDR3: CSASGRPGRTDTQYF; DNA: TGCAGTGCCTCCGGGAGGCCCGGGCGGACAGATACGCAGTATTTT
D: .; J: TRBJ1-2; size: .; V: TRBV20-1; CDR3: CSATDGYTF; DNA: TGCAGTGCTACAGATGGCTACACCTTC
D: .; J: TRBJ2-7; size: few; V: TRBV25-1; CDR3: CASGSAVDFLYEQYF; DNA: TGTGCCAGCGGGTCCGCAGTGGATTTCCTCTACGAGCAGTACTTC
D: TRBD1; J: TRBJ2-7; size: few; V: TRBV12-3/TRBV12-4; CDR3: CASSLTGGTNEQYF; DNA: TGTGCCAGCAGTTTAACAGGGGGAACCAACGAGCAGTACTTC
D: TRBD1; J: TRBJ1-4; size: .; V: TRBV7-9; CDR3: CASSQPGQGNEKLFF; DNA: TGTGCCAGCAGCCAACCGGGACAGGGGAATGAAAAACTGTTTTTT
D: .; J: TRBJ2-5; size: .; V: TRBV15; CDR3: CATSRDMDSRRETQYF; DNA: TGTGCCACCAGCAGAGATATGGACTCTAGGAGAGAGACCCAGTACTTC
D: .; J: TRBJ2-2; size: .; V: TRBV7-8; CDR3: CASSLAEANTGELFF; DNA: TGTGCCAGCAGCTTAGCGGAGGCGAACACCGGGGAGCTGTTTTTT
D: TRBD1; J: TRBJ2-2; size: many; V: TRBV2; CDR3: CASSPGQGPGELFF; DNA: TGTGCCAGCAGTCCGGGACAGGGGCCCGGGGAGCTGTTTTTT
D: .; J: TRBJ1-1; size: .; V: TRBV6-4; CDR3: CASKGNTGLYFNGTEAFF; DNA: TGTGCCAGCAAGGGGAACACAGGGTTATATTTTAATGGCACTGAAGCTTTCTTT
D: TRBD2; J: TRBJ2-5; size: .; V: TRBV5-4; CDR3: CASSSGLAGVQETQYF; DNA: TGTGCCAGCAGCTCAGGACTAGCGGGCGTCCAAGAGACCCAGTACTTC
D: .; J: TRBJ2-1; size: few; V: TRBV7-2; CDR3: CASSGHYNEQFF; DNA: TGTGCCAGCAGCGGTCACTACAATGAGCAGTTCTTC
D: .; J: TRBJ1-6; size: .; V: TRBV27; CDR3: CASRGHIHNSPLHF; DNA: TGTGCCAGCAGGGGACACATTCATAATTCACCCCTCCACTTT
D: TRBD2; J: TRBJ2-3; size: .; V: TRBV19; CDR3: CASSIRLAGGPGDTQYF; DNA: TGTGCCAGTAGTATTCGACTAGCGGGAGGGCCTGGAGATACGCAGTATTTT